In its sample, the clone carrying this T cell receptor (beta chain) was seen a few times. The repertoire was sequenced with immunoSEQ multiplex PCR; TCRdb's copy has only in-frame clones and lacks some. The profile shows 70,000 to 80,000 clones, 89% of them singletons. The data belong to a study of OX40 agonist ivuxolimab in advanced cancers. The V gene's germline CDR1 is SGHTA and CDR2 FQGNSA. This CDR3 spans 14 amino acids. The V and J ends lost 1 base and 5 bases respectively, with 9 bases between them. The input for sequencing was CD4+ or CD8+ T cells sorted from blood, taken in a trial of the OX40 agonist ivuxolimab. This TCR derives from an adult with an advanced solid tumor such as melanoma, head and neck, liver or kidney cancer. This chain connects TRBV7-2 to TRBJ1-5, with D perhaps matching TRBD1 (5 bases). CDR3 nucleotide sequence: TGTGCCAGCAGCTTAGTACAGGACCATCAGCCCCAGCATTTT. Protein sequence: CASSLVQDHQPQHF.